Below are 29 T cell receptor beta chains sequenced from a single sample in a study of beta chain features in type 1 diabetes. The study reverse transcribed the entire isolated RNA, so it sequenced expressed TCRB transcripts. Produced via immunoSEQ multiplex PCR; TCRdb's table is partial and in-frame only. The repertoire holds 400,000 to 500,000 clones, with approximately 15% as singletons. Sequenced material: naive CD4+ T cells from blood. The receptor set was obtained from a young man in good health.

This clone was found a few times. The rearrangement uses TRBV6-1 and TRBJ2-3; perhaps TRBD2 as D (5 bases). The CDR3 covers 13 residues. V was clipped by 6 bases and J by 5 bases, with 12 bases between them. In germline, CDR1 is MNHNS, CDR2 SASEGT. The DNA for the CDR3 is TGTGCCAGCAGGGAGGTACGGAGAGATACGCAGTATTTT. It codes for CASREVRRDTQYF.

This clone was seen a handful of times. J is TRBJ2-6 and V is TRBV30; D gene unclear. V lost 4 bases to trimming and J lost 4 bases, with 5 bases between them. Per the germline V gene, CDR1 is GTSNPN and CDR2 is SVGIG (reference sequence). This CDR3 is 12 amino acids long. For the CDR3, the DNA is TGTGCCTGGAACCCCGGGGCCAACGTCCTGACTTTC. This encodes CAWNPGANVLTF.

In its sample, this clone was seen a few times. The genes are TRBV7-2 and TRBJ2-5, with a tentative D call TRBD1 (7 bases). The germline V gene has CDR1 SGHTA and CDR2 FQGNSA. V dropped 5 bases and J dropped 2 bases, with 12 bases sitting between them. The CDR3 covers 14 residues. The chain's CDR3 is CASSTSGGQETQYF. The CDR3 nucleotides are TGTGCCAGCAGCACCTCAGGGGGGCAAGAGACCCAGTACTTC. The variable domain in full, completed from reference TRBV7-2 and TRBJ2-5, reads GAGVSQSPSNKVTEKGKDVELRCDPISGHTALYWYRQSLGQGLEFLIYFQGNSAPDKSGLPSDRFSAERTGGSVSTLTIQRTQQEDSAVYLCASSTSGGQETQYFGPGTRLLVL.

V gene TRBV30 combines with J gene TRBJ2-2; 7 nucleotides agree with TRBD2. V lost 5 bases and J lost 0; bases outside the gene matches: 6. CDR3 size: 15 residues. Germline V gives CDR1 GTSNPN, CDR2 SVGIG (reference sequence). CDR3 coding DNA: TGTGCCTGGGATAGGACTAGAACGAACACCGGGGAGCTGTTTTTT. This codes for CAWDRTRTNTGELFF.

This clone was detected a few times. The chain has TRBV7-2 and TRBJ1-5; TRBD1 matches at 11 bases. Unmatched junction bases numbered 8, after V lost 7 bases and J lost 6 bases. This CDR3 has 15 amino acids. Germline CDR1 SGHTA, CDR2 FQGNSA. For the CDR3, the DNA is TGTGCCAGCAAAAGTTTGGGACAGGGGGTTCAGCCCCAGCATTTT. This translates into CASKSLGQGVQPQHF.

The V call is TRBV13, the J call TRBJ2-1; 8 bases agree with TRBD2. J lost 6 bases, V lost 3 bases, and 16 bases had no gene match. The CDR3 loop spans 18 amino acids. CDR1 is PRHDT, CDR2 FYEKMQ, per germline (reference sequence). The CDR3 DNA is TGTGCCAGCAGCTTTGGACTAGCCCCCTTACCAATCCCCAATGAGCAGTTCTTC. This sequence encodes CASSFGLAPLPIPNEQFF.

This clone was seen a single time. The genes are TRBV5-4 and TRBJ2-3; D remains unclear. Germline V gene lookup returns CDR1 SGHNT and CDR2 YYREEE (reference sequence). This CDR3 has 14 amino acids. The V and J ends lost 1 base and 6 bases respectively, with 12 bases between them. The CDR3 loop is CASSLFPAGDTQYF. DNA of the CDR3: TGTGCCAGCAGCTTGTTCCCCGCTGGGGATACGCAGTATTTT.

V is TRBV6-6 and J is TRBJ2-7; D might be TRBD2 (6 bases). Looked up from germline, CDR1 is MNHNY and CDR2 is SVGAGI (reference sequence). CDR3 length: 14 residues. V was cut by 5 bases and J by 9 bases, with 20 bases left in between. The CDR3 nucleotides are TGTGCCAGCAGTCAATCGACAGCCCTTAGCGGGCAGTACTTC. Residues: CASSQSTALSGQYF.

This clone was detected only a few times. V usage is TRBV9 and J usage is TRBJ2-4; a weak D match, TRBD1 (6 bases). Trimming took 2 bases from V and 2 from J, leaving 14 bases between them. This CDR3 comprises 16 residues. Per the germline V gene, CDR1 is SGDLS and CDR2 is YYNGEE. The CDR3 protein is CASSVGAGSTKNIQYF. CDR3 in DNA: TGTGCCAGCAGCGTGGGGGCGGGCTCGACCAAAAACATTCAGTACTTC.

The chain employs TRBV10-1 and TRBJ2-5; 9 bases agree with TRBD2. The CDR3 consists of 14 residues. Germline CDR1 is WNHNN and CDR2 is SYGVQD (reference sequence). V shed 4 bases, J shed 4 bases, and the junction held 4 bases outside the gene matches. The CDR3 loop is CASSAGLAIETQYF. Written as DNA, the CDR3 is TGCGCCAGCAGTGCCGGACTAGCGATAGAGACCCAGTACTTC.

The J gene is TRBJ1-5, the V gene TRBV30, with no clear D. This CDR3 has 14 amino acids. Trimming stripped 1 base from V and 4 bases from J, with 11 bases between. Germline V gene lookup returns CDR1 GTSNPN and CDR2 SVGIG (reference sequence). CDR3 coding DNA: TGTGCCTGGAGTGGAGACACGGCAAATCAGCCCCAGCATTTT. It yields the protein CAWSGDTANQPQHF.

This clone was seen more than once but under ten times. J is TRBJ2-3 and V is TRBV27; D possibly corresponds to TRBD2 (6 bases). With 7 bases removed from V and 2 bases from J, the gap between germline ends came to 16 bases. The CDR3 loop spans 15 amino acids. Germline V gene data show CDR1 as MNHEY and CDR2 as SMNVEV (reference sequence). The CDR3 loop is CASTPLGGSTDTQYF. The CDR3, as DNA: TGTGCCAGCACCCCTCTGGGGGGATCCACAGATACGCAGTATTTT.

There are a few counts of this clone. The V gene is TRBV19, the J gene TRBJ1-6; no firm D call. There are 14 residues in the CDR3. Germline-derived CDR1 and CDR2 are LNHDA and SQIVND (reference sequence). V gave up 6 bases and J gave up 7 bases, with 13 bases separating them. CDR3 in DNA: TGTGCCAGTAGCCTCTCGGGAAAAAATTCACCCCTCCACTTT. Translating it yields CASSLSGKNSPLHF.

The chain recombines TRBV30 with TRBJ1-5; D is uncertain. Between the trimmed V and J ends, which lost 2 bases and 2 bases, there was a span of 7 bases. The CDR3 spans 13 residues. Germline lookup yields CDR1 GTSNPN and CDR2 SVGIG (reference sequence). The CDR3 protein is CAWSRTGNQPQHF. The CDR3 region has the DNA TGTGCCTGGAGTCGTACAGGCAATCAGCCCCAGCATTTT.

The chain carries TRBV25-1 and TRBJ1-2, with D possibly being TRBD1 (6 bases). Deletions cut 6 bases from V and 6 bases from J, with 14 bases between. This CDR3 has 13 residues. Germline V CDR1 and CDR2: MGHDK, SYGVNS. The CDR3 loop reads CASRSTGVNGYTF. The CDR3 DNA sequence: TGTGCCAGCAGGTCGACAGGCGTGAATGGCTACACCTTC.

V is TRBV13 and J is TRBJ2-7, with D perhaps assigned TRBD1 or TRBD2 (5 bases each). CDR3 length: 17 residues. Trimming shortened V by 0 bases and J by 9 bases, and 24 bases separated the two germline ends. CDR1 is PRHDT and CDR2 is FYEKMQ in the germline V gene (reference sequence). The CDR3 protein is CASSLGQTGRKIRVQYF. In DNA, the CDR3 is TGTGCCAGCAGCTTAGGTCAAACGGGACGCAAGATACGAGTGCAGTACTTC. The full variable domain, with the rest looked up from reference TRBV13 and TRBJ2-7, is AAGVIQSPRHLIKEKRETATLKCYPIPRHDTVYWYQQGPGQDPQFLISFYEKMQSDKGSIPDRFSAQQFSDYHSELNMSSLELGDSALYFCASSLGQTGRKIRVQYFGPGTRLTVT.

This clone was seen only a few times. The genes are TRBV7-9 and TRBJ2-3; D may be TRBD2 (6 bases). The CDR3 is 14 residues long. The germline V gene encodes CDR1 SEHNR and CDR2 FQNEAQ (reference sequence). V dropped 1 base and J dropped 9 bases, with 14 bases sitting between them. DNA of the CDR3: TGTGCCAGCAGCTTAGGAGTGTGGGAGGACACGCAGTATTTT. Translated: CASSLGVWEDTQYF.

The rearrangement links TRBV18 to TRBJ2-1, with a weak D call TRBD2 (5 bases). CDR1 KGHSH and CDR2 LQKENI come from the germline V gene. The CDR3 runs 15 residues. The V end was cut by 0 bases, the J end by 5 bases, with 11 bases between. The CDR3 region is CASSPPRGYDNEQFF. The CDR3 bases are TGTGCCAGCTCACCACCAAGAGGGTACGACAATGAGCAGTTCTTC.

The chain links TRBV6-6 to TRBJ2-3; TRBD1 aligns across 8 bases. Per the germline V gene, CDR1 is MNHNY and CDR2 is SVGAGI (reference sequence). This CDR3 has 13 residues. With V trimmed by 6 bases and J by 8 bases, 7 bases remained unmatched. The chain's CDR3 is CASRGQGLGTQYF. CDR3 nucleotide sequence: TGTGCCAGCAGAGGACAGGGTTTAGGTACGCAGTATTTT.

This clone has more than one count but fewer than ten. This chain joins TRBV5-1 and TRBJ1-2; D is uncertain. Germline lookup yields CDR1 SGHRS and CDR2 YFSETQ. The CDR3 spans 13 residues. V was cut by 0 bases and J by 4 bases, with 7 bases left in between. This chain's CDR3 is CASSLGSSYGYTF. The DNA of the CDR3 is TGCGCCAGCAGCTTGGGATCTTCCTATGGCTACACCTTC.

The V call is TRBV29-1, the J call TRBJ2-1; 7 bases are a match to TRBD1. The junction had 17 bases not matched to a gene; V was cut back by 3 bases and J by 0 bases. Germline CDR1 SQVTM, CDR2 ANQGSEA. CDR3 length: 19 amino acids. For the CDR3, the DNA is TGCAGCGTTGATGGCCCCAGGGGGTTAGCATCGAGCTCCTACAATGAGCAGTTCTTC. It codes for CSVDGPRGLASSSYNEQFF.

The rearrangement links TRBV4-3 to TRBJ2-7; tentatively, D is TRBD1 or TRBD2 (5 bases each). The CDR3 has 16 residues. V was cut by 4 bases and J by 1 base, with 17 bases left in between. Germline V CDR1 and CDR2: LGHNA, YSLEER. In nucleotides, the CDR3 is TGCGCCAGCAGCCTATTTCTTGGGACGGAGTCCTACGAGCAGTACTTC. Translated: CASSLFLGTESYEQYF.

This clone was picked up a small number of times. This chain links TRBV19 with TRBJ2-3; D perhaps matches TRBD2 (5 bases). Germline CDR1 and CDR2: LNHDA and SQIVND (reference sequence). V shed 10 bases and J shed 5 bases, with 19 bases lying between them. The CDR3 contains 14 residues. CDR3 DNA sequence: TGTGCCACCTTGGACCGAGGGATCAGAGATACGCAGTATTTT. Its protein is CATLDRGIRDTQYF.

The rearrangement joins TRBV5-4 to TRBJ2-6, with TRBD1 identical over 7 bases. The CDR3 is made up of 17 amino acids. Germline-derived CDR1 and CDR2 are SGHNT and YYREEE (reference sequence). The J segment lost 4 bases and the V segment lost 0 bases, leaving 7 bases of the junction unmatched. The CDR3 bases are TGTGCCAGCAGCTTGGGACAGGGAAGAAGAGGGGCCAACGTCCTGACTTTC. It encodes CASSLGQGRRGANVLTF.

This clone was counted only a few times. The CDR3, as DNA: TGCAGCGCCCGGGTAGGGTCAGAAGATACGCAGTATTTT. Its protein is CSARVGSEDTQYF. The chain is built from TRBV29-1 and TRBJ2-3; no reliable D call. Germline V CDR1 and CDR2: SQVTM, ANQGSEA. This CDR3 spans 13 amino acids. Deletions cut 7 bases from V and 5 bases from J, with 16 bases between.

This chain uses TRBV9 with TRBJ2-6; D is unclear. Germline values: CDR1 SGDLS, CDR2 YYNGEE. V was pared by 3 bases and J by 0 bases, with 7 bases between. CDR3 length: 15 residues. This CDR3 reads CASSEPGSGANVLTF. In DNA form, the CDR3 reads TGTGCCAGCAGCGAGCCCGGCTCTGGGGCCAACGTCCTGACTTTC. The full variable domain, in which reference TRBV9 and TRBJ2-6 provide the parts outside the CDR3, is DSGVTQTPKHLITATGQRVTLRCSPRSGDLSVYWYQQSLDQGLQFLIQYYNGEERAKGNILERFSAQQFPDLHSELNLSSLELGDSALYFCASSEPGSGANVLTFGAGSRLTVL.

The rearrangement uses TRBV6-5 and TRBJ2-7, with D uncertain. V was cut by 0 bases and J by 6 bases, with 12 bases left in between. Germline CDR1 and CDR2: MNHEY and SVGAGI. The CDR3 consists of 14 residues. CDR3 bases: TGTGCCAGCAGTTACTCGTCTGGCCTTTCCGAGCAGTACTTC. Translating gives CASSYSSGLSEQYF.

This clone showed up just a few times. CDR3 loop: CASSVVVGRRAKNIQYF. CDR3 sequence (DNA): TGTGCCAGCAGCGTAGTCGTGGGGCGCAGGGCCAAAAACATTCAGTACTTC. The rearrangement uses TRBV9 and TRBJ2-4; tentatively, D is TRBD1 (5 bases). In germline, CDR1 is SGDLS, CDR2 YYNGEE. This CDR3 spans 17 amino acids. The ends were cut back, 0 bases at V and 1 base at J, with 14 bases in the middle.

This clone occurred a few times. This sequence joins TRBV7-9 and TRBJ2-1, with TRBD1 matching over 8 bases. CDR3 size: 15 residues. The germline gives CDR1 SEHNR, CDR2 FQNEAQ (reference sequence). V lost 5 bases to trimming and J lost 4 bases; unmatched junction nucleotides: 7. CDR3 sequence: CASSPAGGAYNEQFF. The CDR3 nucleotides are TGTGCCAGCAGCCCGGCAGGGGGCGCATACAATGAGCAGTTCTTC.